The 28 T cell receptor beta chains given below trace back to one sample, sequenced in a study of blood T cell repertoires in COVID-19. TCRdb's table, derived via immunoSEQ multiplex PCR, lists solely in-frame clones and lacks some. The data show about 200,000 clones, over 75% seen once. Sequenced sample: peripheral blood. The origin of the receptors is a man aged 50 to 59 who had recovered from COVID-19.

The chain combines TRBV5-1 with TRBJ2-1, with 8 bases matching TRBD2. Germline CDR1 and CDR2: SGHRS and YFSETQ. This CDR3 region has 14 residues. The junction had 10 bases not matched to a gene; V was cut back by 7 bases and J by 7 bases. CDR3 bases: TGCGCCAGCGCTATAGCGGGAACGTTGAATGAGCAGTTCTTC. Protein: CASAIAGTLNEQFF.

The chain employs TRBV10-3 and TRBJ2-1, with TRBD2 matching 13 bases. The CDR3 is made up of 16 amino acids. V shed 6 bases and J 4 bases; nucleotides not matched to a gene: 6. Germline V gene sequence: CDR1 ENHRY, CDR2 SYGVKD. The DNA for the CDR3 is TGTGCCATCAGCGGGACTAGCGGGACCAGTTACAATGAGCAGTTCTTC. This sequence encodes CAISGTSGTSYNEQFF.

V usage is TRBV28 and J usage is TRBJ1-3; TRBD1 aligns across 10 bases. CDR3 length: 16 amino acids. With V trimmed by 6 bases and J by 2 bases, 7 bases remained unmatched. The germline V gene has CDR1 MDHEN and CDR2 SYDVKM. CDR3 sequence (DNA): TGTGCCAGCAGCCTCCTCGGACAGGGGGCTGGAAACACCATATATTTT. It specifies CASSLLGQGAGNTIYF.

This clone was counted only a few times. The V gene is TRBV12-3 or TRBV12-4, the J gene TRBJ1-2; TRBD1 aligns across 7 bases. This CDR3 spans 12 amino acids. V lost 5 bases, J lost 8 bases, and 5 bases stayed unmatched. CDR3: CASSLTGLGYTF. The CDR3 DNA sequence: TGTGCCAGCAGTCTGACAGGGTTAGGCTACACCTTC.

CDR3 region: CASSPGLAGLQETQYF. The CDR3 DNA reads as TGCGCCAGCAGCCCGGGACTAGCGGGCCTCCAAGAGACCCAGTACTTC. The gene calls are TRBV5-1 and TRBJ2-5, with 12 bases fitting TRBD2. With V trimmed by 4 bases and J by 1 base, 5 bases remained unmatched. The CDR3 covers 16 residues. Germline V gene lookup returns CDR1 SGHRS and CDR2 YFSETQ.

The genes are TRBV12-5 and TRBJ2-3; 7 nucleotides agree with TRBD1. With V trimmed by 3 bases and J by 0 bases, 6 bases remained unmatched. The CDR3 totals 16 residues. Germline lookup yields CDR1 LGHNT and CDR2 FRNRAP. The CDR3 protein is CASGLGTETSTDTQYF. CDR3 DNA: TGTGCTAGTGGTTTAGGGACAGAAACTAGCACAGATACGCAGTATTTT.

The chain carries TRBV27 and TRBJ1-5; D might be TRBD1 (6 bases). Germline-derived CDR1 and CDR2 are MNHEY and SMNVEV (reference sequence). The CDR3 is 17 residues long. Deletions cut 5 bases from V and 1 base from J, with 18 bases between. The CDR3 DNA reads as TGTGCCAGCAGTCTCCGTTCGGGACAACTGAGCAATCAGCCCCAGCATTTT. Protein: CASSLRSGQLSNQPQHF.

The chain joins TRBV9 to TRBJ1-6; the match to TRBD1 covers 7 bases. The CDR3 extends over 16 amino acids. Losses at the gene ends were 5 bases for V and 5 bases for J; bases not matched to a gene: 10. Per the germline V gene, CDR1 is SGDLS and CDR2 is YYNGEE. The CDR3 nucleotides read TGTGCCAGCAGGCCTAATTCCGGGACAGATAATTCACCCCTCCACTTT. Its translation is CASRPNSGTDNSPLHF. Complete variable domain (other parts from reference TRBV9 and TRBJ1-6): DSGVTQTPKHLITATGQRVTLRCSPRSGDLSVYWYQQSLDQGLQFLIQYYNGEERAKGNILERFSAQQFPDLHSELNLSSLELGDSALYFCASRPNSGTDNSPLHFGNGTRLTVT.

In DNA form, the CDR3 reads TGTGCCAGCAGCTTGGCGCCGACAGGGAGCTCTGGAAACACCATATATTTT. As protein: CASSLAPTGSSGNTIYF. The chain carries TRBV5-4 and TRBJ1-3; 7 bases align to TRBD1. The CDR3 is 17 residues long. The ends lost 0 bases at V and 0 bases at J; junction bases unmatched: 6. Germline V lookup: CDR1 SGHNT, CDR2 YYREEE (reference sequence). The full variable domain, rest sourced from reference TRBV5-4 and TRBJ1-3, is ETGVTQSPTHLIKTRGQQVTLRCSSQSGHNTVSWYQQALGQGPQFIFQYYREEENGRGNFPPRFSGLQFPNYSSELNVNALELDDSALYLCASSLAPTGSSGNTIYFGEGSWLTVV.

The chain has TRBV27 and TRBJ2-1; no clear D gene. The CDR3 runs 13 residues. Trimming stripped 3 bases from V and 4 bases from J, with 7 bases between. Germline assignment: CDR1 MNHEY and CDR2 SMNVEV (reference sequence). The CDR3 DNA follows: TGTGCCAGCAGTTTGGAGTTTTACAATGAGCAGTTCTTC. Its protein is CASSLEFYNEQFF.

The chain combines TRBV27 with TRBJ2-5; 9 bases are a match to TRBD1. Germline V gene lookup returns CDR1 MNHEY and CDR2 SMNVEV (reference sequence). The CDR3 runs 15 residues. Losses at the gene ends were 5 bases for V and 1 base for J; bases not matched to a gene: 5. CDR3 nucleotide sequence: TGTGCCAGCAGTCCACAGGGGGCGGGCCAAGAGACCCAGTACTTC. This sequence encodes CASSPQGAGQETQYF.

A few counts support this clone. The rearrangement uses TRBV18 and TRBJ1-1; no clear D. Trimming removed 5 bases at V and 1 base at J, with 8 bases between. Germline V lookup: CDR1 KGHSH, CDR2 LQKENI. The CDR3 has 13 residues. The CDR3 nucleotides are TGTGCCAGCTCAACAACAGAGAACACTGAAGCTTTCTTT. Translated: CASSTTENTEAFF.

The V call is TRBV18, the J call TRBJ1-1; 9 bases map to TRBD1. The junction had 6 bases not matched to a gene; V was cut back by 5 bases and J by 5 bases. The CDR3 covers 14 residues. In germline, CDR1 is KGHSH, CDR2 LQKENI. Here the CDR3 DNA reads TGTGCCAGCTCAATCGGACAGGGGAGTACTGAAGCTTTCTTT. This encodes CASSIGQGSTEAFF. The full variable domain, with the rest looked up from reference TRBV18 and TRBJ1-1, is NAGVMQNPRHLVRRRGQEARLRCSPMKGHSHVYWYRQLPEEGLKFMVYLQKENIIDESGMPKERFSAEFPKEGPSILRIQQVVRGDSAAYFCASSIGQGSTEAFFGQGTRLTVV.

The V call is TRBV27, the J call TRBJ2-7; 7 nucleotides agree with TRBD2. V gave up 2 bases and J gave up 2 bases; unmatched junction bases: 9. Germline V lookup: CDR1 MNHEY, CDR2 SMNVEV (reference sequence). The CDR3 length is 16 residues. The CDR3 sequence: CASSLDPPGRAYEQYF. Written as DNA, the CDR3 is TGTGCCAGCAGTTTAGACCCCCCAGGGAGGGCCTACGAGCAGTACTTC.

This clone was found a few times. The chain employs TRBV7-2 and TRBJ1-2; 10 bases match TRBD1. CDR3 length: 16 residues. CDR1 SGHTA and CDR2 FQGNSA come from the germline V gene. V gave up 5 bases and J gave up 3 bases; unmatched junction bases: 9. The CDR3 loop reads CASSPRTGGIHYGYTF. Written as DNA, the CDR3 is TGTGCCAGCAGCCCGCGGACAGGGGGAATTCACTATGGCTACACCTTC.

The rearrangement joins TRBV5-1 to TRBJ2-2; 7 nucleotides line up with TRBD1. The CDR3 is 16 amino acids. Trimming at V came to 4 bases and at J to 0 bases, leaving 6 bases not matched to a gene. Germline assignment: CDR1 SGHRS and CDR2 YFSETQ. CDR3 sequence: CASSLTGTANTGELFF. CDR3 in DNA: TGCGCCAGCAGCCTAACCGGGACAGCGAACACCGGGGAGCTGTTTTTT.

The chain carries TRBV10-1 and TRBJ2-1; D unclear. Looked up from germline, CDR1 is WNHNN and CDR2 is SYGVQD (reference sequence). Between the trimmed V and J ends, which lost 4 bases and 7 bases, there was a span of 14 bases. This CDR3 has 14 residues. The DNA for the CDR3 is TGCGCCAGCAGTGGAGGCGAAGCAAGAAATGAGCAGTTCTTC. It translates to CASSGGEARNEQFF.

V and J are TRBV24-1 and TRBJ2-7, with unresolved D. V was cut by 4 bases and J by 4 bases, with 4 bases left in between. Looked up from germline, CDR1 is KGHDR and CDR2 is SFDVKD. The CDR3 is 11 amino acids. The CDR3 protein is CATSDRYEQYF. CDR3 bases: TGTGCCACCAGTGACAGATACGAGCAGTACTTC.

The chain links TRBV5-6 to TRBJ1-3; the match to TRBD1 covers 9 bases. CDR1 and CDR2 from the germline V gene are SGHDT and YYEEEE. After removal of 3 bases from V and 1 base from J, the junction contained 2 bases not matched to a gene. The CDR3 is made up of 15 amino acids. The DNA for the CDR3 is TGTGCCAGCAGCTGGGGGACAGGGTCTGGAAACACCATATATTTT. Amino acid sequence: CASSWGTGSGNTIYF. Full variable domain (rest looked up from reference TRBV5-6 and TRBJ1-3): DAGVTQSPTHLIKTRGQQVTLRCSPKSGHDTVSWYQQALGQGPQFIFQYYEEEERQRGNFPDRFSGHQFPNYSSELNVNALLLGDSALYLCASSWGTGSGNTIYFGEGSWLTVV.

The chain links TRBV27 to TRBJ2-2; D might be TRBD2 (6 bases). Trimming stripped 2 bases from V and 6 bases from J, with 16 bases between. This CDR3 is 16 amino acids long. Germline values: CDR1 MNHEY, CDR2 SMNVEV (reference sequence). DNA of the CDR3: TGTGCCAGCAGTTTAGGCCTAGCGAGGATCCCCGGGGAGCTGTTTTTT. This sequence encodes CASSLGLARIPGELFF.

CDR3 sequence: CASSLFQNSPLHF. CDR3 DNA: TGTGCCAGCAGCTTATTCCAGAATTCACCCCTCCACTTT. The chain is built from TRBV7-6 and TRBJ1-6; D unresolved. Germline CDR1 reads SGHVS; CDR2 reads FNYEAQ. Deletions cut 2 bases from V and 7 bases from J, with 6 bases between. The CDR3 loop spans 13 amino acids.

V and J are TRBV4-1 and TRBJ1-1; D is uncertain. This CDR3 is 17 amino acids long. Trimming shortened V by 0 bases and J by 1 base, and 15 bases separated the two germline ends. Per the germline V gene, CDR1 is MGHRA and CDR2 is YSYEKL. Written as DNA, the CDR3 is TGCGCCAGCAGCCAAGATGGGCTTGCGTCGAAGAACACTGAAGCTTTCTTT. Its translation is CASSQDGLASKNTEAFF.

The CDR3 is CASSPSGGPGNTIYF. CDR3 DNA sequence: TGTGCCAGCAGCCCCTCAGGGGGGCCTGGAAACACCATATATTTT. J is TRBJ1-3 and V is TRBV7-7; 7 nucleotides match TRBD1. The V and J ends lost 5 bases and 2 bases, in that order; junction bases with no gene match: 6. The germline gives CDR1 SSHAT, CDR2 FNYEAQ (reference sequence). This CDR3 region has 15 residues.

The gene calls are TRBV7-8 and TRBJ1-2; 12 bases map to TRBD1. The CDR3 consists of 16 residues. V gave up 0 bases and J gave up 6 bases; unmatched junction bases: 5. Germline V gene lookup returns CDR1 SGHVS and CDR2 FQNEAQ. Here the CDR3 reads CASSLAGDRGQDGYTF. The CDR3 coding sequence is TGTGCCAGCAGCTTAGCTGGGGACAGGGGGCAGGATGGCTACACCTTC.

With regard to this clone: Other DNA sequences of this sample code for an identical CDR3. The V call is TRBV3-1 (or the pseudogene TRBV3-2), the J call TRBJ2-1, with 14 bases matching TRBD2. V was pared by 0 bases and J by 7 bases, with 2 bases of the junction left unmatched. The CDR3 contains 16 residues. CDR1 is LGHDT and CDR2 is YNNKEL in the germline V gene (reference sequence). The CDR3 nucleotides are TGTGCCAGCAGCCAAGATCGACTAGCGGGAGGGAATGAGCAGTTCTTC. Protein sequence: CASSQDRLAGGNEQFF.

V and J are TRBV6-4 and TRBJ1-2; no clear D gene. The CDR3 extends over 14 amino acids. Germline loops: CDR1 MRHNA, CDR2 SNTAGT. The ends were cut back, 6 bases at V and 0 bases at J, with 11 bases in the middle. CDR3 region: CASRTRRANYGYTF. The CDR3 DNA is TGTGCCAGCAGGACTCGTAGAGCTAACTATGGCTACACCTTC.

This clone was counted once. The rearrangement uses TRBV29-1 and TRBJ2-7, with a tentative D call TRBD1 (6 bases). The V end was cut by 5 bases, the J end by 3 bases, with 17 bases between. This CDR3 is built from 14 residues. CDR1 and CDR2 (germline): SQVTM, ANQGSEA. This chain's CDR3 is CSVLAVGGDYEQYF. CDR3 bases: TGCAGCGTTCTCGCTGTAGGGGGAGACTACGAGCAGTACTTC.

This clone came up a few times. The V call is TRBV9, the J call TRBJ1-4; TRBD1 might be the D (6 bases). CDR1 SGDLS and CDR2 YYNGEE come from the germline V gene. The CDR3 loop spans 14 amino acids. The V end was cut by 4 bases, the J end by 4 bases, with 11 bases between. CDR3 sequence (DNA): TGTGCCAGCAGCCCGGGACACGTTAATGAAAAACTGTTTTTT. Translating it yields CASSPGHVNEKLFF.